Listed below are T cell receptor beta chains from one sample, sequenced in a study of shared clonotypes between healthy human individuals. Sequencing was performed with immunoSEQ multiplex PCR; in TCRdb, only in-frame clones are kept and a portion is missing. The sample records around 700,000 clones, 72% being singletons. Sequenced material: memory CD4+ T cells sorted from blood. The receptors come from a woman younger than 45 in good health. The conserved cysteine and the conserved F or W are not part of the CDR3 here.

V | CDR3
TRBV6-6 | ASSRGRDAF
TRBV2 | ASSENEQGESTDTQY
TRBV29-1 | SVELSDNQETQY
TRBV18 | ASSLQGQGAYEQY
TRBV11-2 | ASSLEGAIY
TRBV5-1 | ASSPGILAGGPETQY
TRBV28 | ASESGGRTGELF
TRBV28 | ATRASNQPQH
TRBV4-1 | ASSQDGRALAGYT
TRBV18 | ASSPPAEREELQY
TRBV6-1 | ASSEGGYNYEQY
TRBV6-1 | ASSPDRGYEQY
TRBV5-4 | ASSLSVGRSTDTQY
TRBV7-2 | ASSLGSSGFRGEQF
TRBV5-1 | ASSVAGGYNEQF
TRBV7-6 | ASSSAQVGEQY
TRBV6-5 | ASSPGLPKDEQY
TRBV28 | ASSKADPPYEQY
TRBV15 | ATSRDRTGGPGELF
TRBV18 | ASSQNTDAEAF
TRBV13 | ASSFERGYEQY
TRBV28 | ASSYRGAGENEQF
TRBV11-2 | ASSLVAEGETQY
TRBV11-1 | ASSTRRSRRDHTQY
TRBV11-2 | ASTSQREGGDTQY
TRBV19 | ASSIGQGRTEAF
TRBV5-1 | ASGPGGSGEKLF
TRBV29-1 | SVELAGGRSSSAQY
TRBV4-1 | ASSRAGQAAAEQY
TRBV28 | ASSATGTRANVLT
TRBV7-8 | ASSPPRGSGSIDEQF
TRBV5-8 | ASSLKGGSPHTGELF
TRBV28 | ASSSSRARGEQF
TRBV28 | ASRSGTGGYQPQH
TRBV2 | ASSAQVRVANYGYT
TRBV5-1 | ASSFDTHTEAF
TRBV11-2 | ASSLAASSYEQY
TRBV5-1 | ATSQGTGGNIQY
TRBV18 | ASSPLEGQGYQPQH
TRBV7-9 | ASSLDGTGASEQY
TRBV6-6 | ASRTTGTGPSYEQY
TRBV6-1 | ASSERGGGTYGYT
TRBV29-1 | SVNQGPNTEAF
TRBV28 | ASSWAINEQF
TRBV6-6 | ASSTSGTGGNEQY
TRBV28 | ASSVRGGVFEQY
TRBV28 | ASSLRGRRSNQPQH
TRBV7-2 | ASSRGPAGETQY
TRBV7-3 | ASSLRGTTGTGELF
TRBV5-1 | ASSLGGTAKKETQY
TRBV7-6 | ASSLGWGSARRGTDTQY
TRBV10-2 | ASSEQGRNQPQH
TRBV5-6 | ASSLTANMNTEAF